The present entry profiles one T cell receptor (beta chain) with its context. This clonotype was seen many times. Its cognate antigen has yet to be identified. No clone much larger than this one lies a single base away; base qualities are absent. The CDR3, cysteine through phenylalanine, is 14 amino acids long. The sequence is cut down to CDR3 DNA, 42 bases in frame from base 1. According to the germline V gene, CDR1 reads SGHTA and CDR2 reads FQGNSA. Trimming at the junction amounts to 5 bases on V and 4 bases on J, and the germline ends lie 14 bases apart. These data originate in a study of T cell repertoires in cytomegalovirus infection (dated by TCRdb to between 2018 and 2021). Concerning the study at large: The HLA type of each donor mattered for the analysis, because public TCR beta signatures pointed to carriage of CMV infection along with the matching HLA type. What the research found in general, with its limitations: In both this cohort and an independent approximately 350-donor cohort, the cumulative frequency of public TCR beta family members distinguished carriers of CMV infection plus the relevant HLA type. The ex vivo response was dominated by HLA-C-restricted CMV-specific TCR beta clonotypes, which also provided the single most frequent clonotype in two of eight donors.

TCRdb lists the instrument as Illumina HiSeq 1500. Through fastp at Q25 and MiXCR, TCRdb rebuilt clones from the public reads, retaining in-frame beta chains. Rows with a matching CDR3 protein are joined into one entry that keeps the most common DNA and genes. The sample table holds 45,000 to 75,000 distinct CDR3 sequences, of which about 33% were seen once. Roughly 70% of the sample rests with the top ten. This receptor was obtained from a human donor in good health (CMV status not recorded). Some clones in this sample may be carry-over from other donors' samples. Sequencing was carried out using PBMCs, sequenced either directly or after in vitro stimulation (not recorded which). Here the chain combines TRBV7-2 and TRBJ1-1; the best D guess is TRBD1, with 5 bases matching. The DNA is as follows: TGTGCCAGCAGCCTGCTGGGGACGACCACTGAAGCTTTCTTT. This is translated as CASSLLGTTTEAFF.